This TCR beta chain was documented in a study of OX40 agonist ivuxolimab in advanced cancers. Some clones are missing from TCRdb's copy, which holds only in-frame ones; the method was immunoSEQ multiplex PCR. Among fewer than 80,000 clones listed, about 85% were seen once. Source: CD4+ or CD8+ T cells sorted from blood, taken in a trial of the OX40 agonist ivuxolimab. The receptor's source is an adult with an advanced solid tumor such as melanoma, head and neck, liver or kidney cancer.

CDR3 DNA sequence: TGTGCCAGCAGCTTCCTGAGGAACACTGAAGCTTTCTTT. This translates into CASSFLRNTEAFF. The genes are TRBV5-4 and TRBJ1-1; D gene uncertain. CDR1 is SGHNT and CDR2 is YYREEE in the germline V gene (reference sequence). V was clipped by 2 bases and J by 1 base, with 6 bases between them. This CDR3 spans 13 amino acids.